This T cell receptor (beta chain) was profiled in a study of T cells in lung cancer brain metastases (dated by TCRdb to 2016 to 2019). Notes on the research overall: About 85% of the roughly 20 patients had a history of tobacco use, with a median of roughly 40 pack-years. Most of the roughly 20 patients received no interval therapy between primary and metastasis resection. Median interval between primary and brain metastasis specimen acquisition was around 350 days. The study compared TCR beta CDR3 repertoires of fully resected primary non-small cell lung cancers with those of paired brain metastases. The cohort included about 20 patients who provided 40 or so specimens, with each patient contributing one primary lung lesion and one brain metastasis. Patients had a median age at first diagnosis of 57.5 years, with about nine males and fewer than twelve females. Primary and metastatic specimens both had an average DNA integrity number of 3.5 to 4.5, with no significant difference between the two sites. General study outcomes and caveats: Most clones were found to be lesion-specific, and limited overlap was observed between paired lesions (mean Morisita index about 0.24). It was not possible to control for the effects of preoperative corticosteroids on T cell infiltration in brain metastases. DNA fragmentation in the FFPE samples may have kept the complete infiltrating T cell repertoire from being retrieved. The ten most abundant clones accounted for a significantly larger fraction of the repertoire in brain metastases than in primaries, which suggests clonal expansion. Compared with their paired primaries, brain metastases had significantly fewer unique productive clones (median around 1,400 versus 4,600).

As concerns this clone: Its antigen is currently not known. There are no base qualities to consult, and no much larger clone falls within one base.

V was cut back by 3 bases and J by 5 bases, leaving a gap of 11 bases between them. Taken from cysteine to phenylalanine, the CDR3 has 13 residues. Only the CDR3 portion is preserved as DNA: 39 bases, with reading frame beginning at the first base. From the germline V gene, CDR1 is SGHRS and CDR2 is YFSETQ. Patients had resection for either synchronous oligometastatic disease or delayed recurrence of a solitary brain metastasis. To avoid including cancers other than NSCLC, any patient with a history of multiple malignancies was excluded. Tumor areas were macrodissected from 4 or 5 deparaffinized approximately 11 um unstained sections under guidance from marked H&E slides. Every specimen was formalin-fixed and paraffin-embedded (FFPE). The AllPrep DNA/RNA FFPE Kit was used for extraction of genomic DNA. Between about 2.24 and 5 ug genomic DNA was input per sample, with paired samples receiving equal DNA input. TCR beta libraries were constructed in two PCR steps with the immunoSEQ hsTCRbeta Kit, which uses multiplexed V and J gene primers. The pooled libraries, together with positive and negative controls, were sequenced on an Illumina MiSeq running a 100-cycle paired-end protocol. As for the authors' bioinformatics: The immunoSEQ vendor processed the raw data into normalized, annotated TCR beta repertoire reports. Richness was defined as unique clones by nucleotide sequence, and total richness was extrapolated with the iChao1 and Efron-Thisted estimators. Pielou's evenness, Simpson's index, top-ten clone proportional abundance, and Morisita overlap index were used to characterize and compare paired lesions. TCRdb re-hosts the immuneACCESS table, in-frame sequences only. Its copies lack some clones; in the studies checked, an unresolved V gene accounts for under half of them, and the cause for the rest is not known. The V and J calls and clone size were taken over from that table, and D and trimming were inferred from the DNA. The sample table holds under 5,000 clones, of which nearly 90% were seen once. Together, the top ten hold around 3.5% of the sample.

The clonotype was recovered from a woman in her 50s with non-small cell lung cancer. The sequenced sample consisted of tumor tissue from the primary lung tumor. Interpreted using the paper, the cell subset or site label stands for: primary lung cancer lesion. Recombination connected TRBV5-1 to TRBJ1-2; no D gene call is confident. The CDR3 region has the sequence CASSYGRGYGYTF. The nucleotide sequence reads as follows: TGCGCCAGCAGCTATGGGCGGGGATATGGCTACACCTTC.